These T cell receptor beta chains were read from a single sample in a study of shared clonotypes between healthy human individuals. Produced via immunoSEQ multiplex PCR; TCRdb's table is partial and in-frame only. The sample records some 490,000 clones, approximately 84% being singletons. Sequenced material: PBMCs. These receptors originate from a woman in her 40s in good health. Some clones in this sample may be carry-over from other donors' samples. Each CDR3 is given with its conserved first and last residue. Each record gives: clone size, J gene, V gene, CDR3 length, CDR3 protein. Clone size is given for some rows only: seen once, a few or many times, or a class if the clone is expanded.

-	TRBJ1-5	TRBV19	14	CASSIQGGGQPQHF
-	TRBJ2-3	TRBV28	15	CASSLPGLDTDTQYF
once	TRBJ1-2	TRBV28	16	CASSSQDGTFNYGYTF
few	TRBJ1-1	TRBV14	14	CASSQEQMNTEAFF
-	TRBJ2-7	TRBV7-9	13	CASSLSGVIEQYF
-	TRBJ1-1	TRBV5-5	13	CASSPQGNTEAFF
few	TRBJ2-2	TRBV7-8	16	CASSLDPRGPVGELFF
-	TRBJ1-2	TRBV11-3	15	CASSLGDRANYGYTF
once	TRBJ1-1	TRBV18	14	CASSPEQGVSEAFF
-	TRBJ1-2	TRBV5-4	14	CASSSPQGAYGYTF
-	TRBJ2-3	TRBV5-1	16	CASSLALLRNTDTQYF
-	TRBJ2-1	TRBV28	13	CASSARSGRAKFF
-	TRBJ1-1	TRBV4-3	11	CASRGGTEAFF
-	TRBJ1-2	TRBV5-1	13	CASSLEPNYGYTF
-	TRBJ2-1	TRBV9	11	CASSVDNEQFF
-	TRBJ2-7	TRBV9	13	CASSVGVRYEQYF
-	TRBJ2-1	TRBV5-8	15	CASSSTALDHNEQFF
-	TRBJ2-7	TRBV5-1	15	CASSLVGTGGDEQYF
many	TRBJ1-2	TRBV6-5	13	CASSGGGGRGYTF
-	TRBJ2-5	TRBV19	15	CASSLDGTVQETQYF
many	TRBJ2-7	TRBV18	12	CASSSGSGEQYF
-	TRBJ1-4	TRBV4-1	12	CASSQVGEKLFF
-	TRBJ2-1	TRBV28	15	CASSSRRGAYNEQFF
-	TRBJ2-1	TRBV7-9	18	CASQTSGRAEHPYNEQFF
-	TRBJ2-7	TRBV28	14	CASSLGGGAYEQYF
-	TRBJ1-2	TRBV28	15	CASSLSRQGLDGYTF
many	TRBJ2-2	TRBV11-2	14	CASSFGRGTGELFF